This is a list of T cell receptor beta chains from one sample in a study of blood T cells in healthy people across ages. TCRdb re-called the 5' RACE reads through MiXCR, storing one row per CDR3 protein. This sample carries hundreds of thousands of distinct CDR3 sequences, about 37% of them seen once, and the ten largest clones take around 13%. The sample was blood. The receptors were gathered from a man aged 18 to 30 in good health. The CDR3 runs from the conserved cysteine through the conserved F or W. A D gene is named only where the DNA matches it firmly. The listing skips clone size in some rows; elsewhere it reads once, few, many or a size class.

d_call	clone_size	v_call	j_call	cdr3_aa	cdr3_nt
-	-	TRBV9	TRBJ2-7	CVSSVGAGRDSYEQYF	TGTGTCAGCAGCGTAGGAGCAGGGCGAGACTCCTACGAGCAGTACTTC
-	-	TRBV6-5	TRBJ2-1	CASSPGVNSYNEQFF	TGTGCCAGCAGTCCAGGGGTAAACTCCTACAATGAGCAGTTCTTC
TRBD1	many	TRBV27	TRBJ2-7	CASRGTVYEQYF	TGTGCCAGCAGGGGGACAGTCTACGAGCAGTACTTC
-	-	TRBV5-5	TRBJ2-7	CASRRDLSPYEQYF	TGTGCCAGCAGACGGGACTTAAGCCCCTACGAGCAGTACTTC
TRBD1	few	TRBV5-8	TRBJ1-1	CASSSGTGGPEAFF	TGTGCCAGCAGCTCCGGGACAGGAGGCCCTGAAGCTTTCTTT
-	-	TRBV6-5	TRBJ2-3	CASSSSPSSDTQYF	TGTGCCAGCAGTTCCTCCCCAAGCTCAGATACGCAGTATTTT
TRBD2	-	TRBV3-1	TRBJ2-7	CASSPSRWRGVLRSYNEQYF	TGTGCCAGCAGCCCCTCCCGCTGGCGGGGGGTACTTAGGAGCTACAATGAGCAGTACTTC
-	few	TRBV7-9	TRBJ1-5	CASSLATRRQRYSNQPQHF	TGTGCCAGCAGCTTAGCTACCCGCCGACAGAGGTATAGCAATCAGCCCCAGCATTTT
-	few	TRBV15	TRBJ2-3	CATSRDLPGARTDTQYF	TGTGCCACCAGCAGAGATCTCCCGGGGGCCCGCACAGATACGCAGTATTTT
TRBD1	-	TRBV20-1	TRBJ2-5	CSARPLPTGSQETQYF	TGCAGTGCTAGACCCCTCCCGACAGGGAGCCAAGAGACCCAGTACTTC
-	-	TRBV12-3/TRBV12-4	TRBJ2-2	CASTEGSGELFF	TGCGCCAGCACGGAGGGGTCCGGGGAGCTGTTTTTT
-	-	TRBV28	TRBJ1-1	CASSHHTVNTEAFF	TGTGCCAGCAGTCATCACACAGTGAACACTGAAGCTTTCTTT
-	few	TRBV4-3	TRBJ2-3	CASSQVDADTQYF	TGCGCCAGCAGCCAAGTTGATGCAGATACGCAGTATTTT
-	-	TRBV5-1	TRBJ2-5	CASSFRTARETQYF	TGCGCCAGCAGCTTCCGAACGGCAAGAGAGACCCAGTACTTC
-	-	TRBV7-2	TRBJ2-1	CASSRGQVPNNEQFF	TGTGCCAGCAGCCGGGGTCAGGTCCCAAACAATGAGCAGTTCTTC
TRBD2	many	TRBV20-1	TRBJ2-3	CSALEGSGGTDTQYF	TGCAGTGCTCTTGAGGGTAGCGGGGGCACAGATACGCAGTATTTT
-	few	TRBV4-3	TRBJ1-1	CASSQDRIGNSEAFF	TGCGCCAGCAGCCAAGACAGAATTGGCAACTCCGAAGCTTTCTTT
TRBD2	few	TRBV7-3	TRBJ2-1	CASSLNPGGLDNEQFF	TGTGCCAGCAGCTTAAATCCGGGGGGGCTCGACAATGAGCAGTTCTTC
-	-	TRBV7-2	TRBJ1-6	CASSLEFAGASPLHF	TGTGCCAGCAGCTTAGAATTTGCAGGGGCTTCACCCCTCCACTTT
-	few	TRBV4-1	TRBJ2-1	CASSQDMPSSYNEQFF	TGCGCCAGCAGCCAAGATATGCCTAGCTCCTACAATGAGCAGTTCTTC
TRBD1	-	TRBV20-1	TRBJ1-5	CCAMTGGFETSNQPQHF	TGCTGCGCTATGACAGGGGGCTTTGAAACGAGCAATCAGCCCCAGCATTTT
TRBD2	-	TRBV7-2	TRBJ2-5	CASSSIRLAETQYF	TGTGCCAGCAGCTCAATTCGACTAGCGGAGACCCAGTACTTC
TRBD1	many	TRBV6-4	TRBJ1-2	CASSVTQGDYGYTF	TGTGCCAGCAGTGTTACCCAGGGGGACTATGGCTACACCTTC
-	few	TRBV19	TRBJ1-5	CASSGEGNQPQHF	TGTGCCAGTAGCGGGGAAGGGAATCAGCCCCAGCATTTT
-	-	TRBV6-2/TRBV6-3	TRBJ2-7	CASSYMGYEQYF	TGTGCCAGCAGTTACATGGGCTACGAGCAGTACTTC
-	-	TRBV5-1	TRBJ2-1	CASSLLLGHEQFF	TGCGCCAGCAGCTTGTTATTGGGACATGAGCAGTTCTTC
TRBD1	-	TRBV9	TRBJ1-1	CASSVGTGEIEAFF	TGTGCCAGCAGCGTAGGGACAGGGGAGATTGAAGCTTTCTTT
-	-	TRBV12-3/TRBV12-4	TRBJ1-1	CASSLYSSSTEAFF	TGTGCCAGCAGTTTATACAGCTCTAGCACTGAAGCTTTCTTT
-	-	TRBV2	TRBJ2-7	CASSVGQDEQYF	TGTGCCAGCAGTGTAGGTCAGGACGAGCAGTACTTC
-	-	TRBV12-3/TRBV12-4	TRBJ1-5	CASSFGRSTNQPQHF	TGTGCCAGCAGTTTTGGCCGGTCAACCAATCAGCCCCAGCATTTT
TRBD1	few	TRBV4-3	TRBJ2-7	CASSRSDRGIDEQYF	TGCGCCAGCAGCCGGTCGGACAGGGGAATTGATGAGCAGTACTTC
TRBD2	-	TRBV6-1	TRBJ2-1	CASSRRTSGGARYNEQFF	TGTGCCAGCAGCCGACGGACTAGCGGGGGGGCCCGGTACAATGAGCAGTTCTTC
TRBD2	few	TRBV7-8	TRBJ2-1	CASSLVAGALGNEQFF	TGTGCCAGCAGCTTGGTAGCGGGGGCTCTAGGGAATGAGCAGTTCTTC
-	-	TRBV7-2	TRBJ2-5	CASSLWGSYQETQYF	TGTGCCAGCAGCTTATGGGGCAGCTACCAAGAGACCCAGTACTTC
-	few	TRBV12-3/TRBV12-4	TRBJ1-5	CASTPGAGLYSNQPQHF	TGTGCCAGCACGCCAGGGGCCGGGTTATATAGCAATCAGCCCCAGCATTTT
-	many	TRBV6-5	TRBJ1-2	CASSYYDSGVEGYTF	TGTGCCAGCAGTTACTACGACAGTGGGGTCGAGGGCTACACCTTC
-	-	TRBV7-2	TRBJ1-2	CASSLWAGANYGYTF	TGTGCCAGCAGCTTATGGGCCGGAGCTAACTATGGCTACACCTTC
TRBD1	few	TRBV4-3	TRBJ2-2	CASSQAPGGKGGELFF	TGCGCCAGCAGCCAAGCCCCAGGGGGCAAGGGCGGGGAGCTGTTTTTT
TRBD2	-	TRBV7-2	TRBJ2-3	CASSLDGTSGGTDTQYF	TGTGCCAGCAGCTTAGACGGGACTAGCGGGGGAACAGATACGCAGTATTTT
TRBD1	-	TRBV12-5	TRBJ2-2	CASGTGQGLGGELFF	TGTGCTAGTGGCACTGGACAGGGGCTGGGCGGGGAGCTGTTTTTT
-	many	TRBV4-1	TRBJ1-5	CASSQEGGNQPQHF	TGCGCCAGCAGCCAAGAAGGCGGGAATCAGCCCCAGCATTTT
-	-	TRBV7-9	TRBJ1-1	CASSLAQGVDTEAFF	TGTGCCAGCAGCTTAGCCCAGGGAGTTGACACTGAAGCTTTCTTT
-	-	TRBV2	TRBJ1-4	CASIPGGVTNEKLFF	TGTGCCAGCATCCCCGGGGGGGTAACTAATGAAAAACTGTTTTTT
TRBD1	-	TRBV28	TRBJ1-2	CASREFGRGRGYTF	TGTGCCAGCAGGGAATTCGGCAGGGGGCGAGGCTACACCTTC
TRBD1	once	TRBV18	TRBJ2-7	CASSPPGTGSLYEQYF	TGTGCCAGCTCACCTCCCGGGACAGGTAGCCTATACGAGCAGTACTTC
TRBD1	few	TRBV29-1	TRBJ2-7	CSVPIPGQGAYEQYF	TGCAGCGTTCCAATCCCGGGACAGGGGGCCTACGAGCAGTACTTC
TRBD1	-	TRBV20-1	TRBJ1-2	CSARGGQGARGYTF	TGCAGTGCTAGAGGGGGACAGGGGGCTCGGGGCTACACCTTC
TRBD1	-	TRBV5-1	TRBJ2-7	CASSMMDRALLREQYF	TGCGCCAGCAGCATGATGGACAGGGCCCTTTTGCGCGAGCAGTACTTC
TRBD1	-	TRBV6-6	TRBJ2-7	CASSRDSYYEQYF	TGTGCCAGCAGTAGGGACAGCTACTACGAGCAGTACTTC
TRBD1	-	TRBV11-3	TRBJ1-1	CASSLDRDRVFF	TGTGCCAGCAGCTTAGATAGGGACAGAGTGTTCTTT
-	-	TRBV7-9	TRBJ1-4	CASSLQESQNEKLFF	TGTGCCAGCAGCTTACAGGAGAGTCAGAATGAAAAACTGTTTTTT
-	few	TRBV12-3/TRBV12-4	TRBJ1-5	CASSFRGRGPQHF	TGTGCCAGCAGTTTTAGGGGACGGGGGCCCCAGCATTTT
TRBD2	-	TRBV28	TRBJ2-3	CASSKPQGLAGTDTQYF	TGTGCCAGCAGTAAACCCCAGGGACTAGCGGGCACAGATACGCAGTATTTT
-	many	TRBV20-1	TRBJ1-4	CSARTLTDEKLFF	TGCAGTGCTCGCACCCTCACCGATGAAAAACTGTTTTTT
-	few	TRBV10-3	TRBJ1-6	CASGGSTVYSNSPLHF	TGTGCCAGCGGTGGATCGACAGTCTATTCAAATTCACCCCTCCACTTT
TRBD1	-	TRBV7-9	TRBJ1-5	CASSSASGQARNQPQHF	TGTGCCAGCAGCTCCGCCTCAGGACAGGCGCGTAATCAGCCCCAGCATTTT
TRBD2	-	TRBV6-2/TRBV6-3	TRBJ2-3	CASSYSSGPDTQYF	TGTGCCAGCAGTTACTCTAGCGGGCCAGATACGCAGTATTTT
-	many	TRBV4-2	TRBJ2-7	CASSQELSSVPEQYF	TGTGCCAGCAGCCAAGAGCTCTCCAGCGTTCCCGAGCAGTACTTC
TRBD1	few	TRBV30	TRBJ1-2	CAWSPGQGYGYTF	TGTGCCTGGAGTCCCGGACAGGGCTATGGCTACACCTTC